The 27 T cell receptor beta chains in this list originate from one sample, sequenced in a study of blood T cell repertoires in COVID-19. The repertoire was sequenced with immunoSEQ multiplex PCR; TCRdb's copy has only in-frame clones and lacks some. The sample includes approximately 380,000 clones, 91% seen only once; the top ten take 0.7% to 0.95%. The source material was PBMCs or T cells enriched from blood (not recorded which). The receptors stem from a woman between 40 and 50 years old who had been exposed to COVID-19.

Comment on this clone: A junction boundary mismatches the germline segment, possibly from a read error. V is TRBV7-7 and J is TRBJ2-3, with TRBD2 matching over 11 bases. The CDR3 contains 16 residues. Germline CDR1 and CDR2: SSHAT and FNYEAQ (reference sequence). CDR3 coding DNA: TGTGCTAGCAGCTTAGACTCGGCTAGCGGGAGGGATACGCAGTATTTT. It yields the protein CASSLDSASGRDTQYF.

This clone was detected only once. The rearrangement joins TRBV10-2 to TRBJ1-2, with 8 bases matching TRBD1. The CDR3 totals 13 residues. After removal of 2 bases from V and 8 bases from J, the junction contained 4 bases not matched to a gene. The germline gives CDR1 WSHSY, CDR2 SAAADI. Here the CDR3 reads CASSEETGGGYTF. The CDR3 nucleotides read TGCGCCAGCAGTGAGGAAACAGGGGGGGGCTACACCTTC.

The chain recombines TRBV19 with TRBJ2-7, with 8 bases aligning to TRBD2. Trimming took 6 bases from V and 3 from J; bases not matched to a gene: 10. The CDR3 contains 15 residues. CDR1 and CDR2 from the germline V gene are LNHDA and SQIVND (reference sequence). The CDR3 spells CASRTRGGRNYEQYF. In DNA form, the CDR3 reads TGTGCCAGTAGGACTCGCGGCGGGAGGAACTACGAGCAGTACTTC.

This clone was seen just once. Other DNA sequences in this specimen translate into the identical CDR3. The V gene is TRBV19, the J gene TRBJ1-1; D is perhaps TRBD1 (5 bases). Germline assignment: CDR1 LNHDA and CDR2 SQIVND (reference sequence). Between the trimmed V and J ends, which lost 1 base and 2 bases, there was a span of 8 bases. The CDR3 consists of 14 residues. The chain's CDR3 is CASSIGRVNTEAFF. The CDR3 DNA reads TGTGCCAGTAGTATAGGCAGGGTCAACACTGAAGCTTTCTTT. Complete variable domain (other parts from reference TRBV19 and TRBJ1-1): DGGITQSPKYLFRKEGQNVTLSCEQNLNHDAMYWYRQDPGQGLRLIYYSQIVNDFQKGDIAEGYSVSREKKESFPLTVTSAQKNPTAFYLCASSIGRVNTEAFFGQGTRLTVV.

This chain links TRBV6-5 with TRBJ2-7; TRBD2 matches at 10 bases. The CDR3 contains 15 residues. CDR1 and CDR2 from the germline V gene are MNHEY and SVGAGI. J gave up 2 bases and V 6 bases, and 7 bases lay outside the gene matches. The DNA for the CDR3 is TGTGCCAGCAGGTCGGTAGCGGGGGGAACCTACGAGCAGTACTTC. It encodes CASRSVAGGTYEQYF.

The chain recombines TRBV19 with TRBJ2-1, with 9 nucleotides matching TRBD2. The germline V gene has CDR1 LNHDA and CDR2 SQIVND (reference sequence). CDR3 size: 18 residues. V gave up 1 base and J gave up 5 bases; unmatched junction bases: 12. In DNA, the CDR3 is TGTGCCAGTAGTATAGCTACTTTCGCTAGCGGGGCTGACAATGAGCAGTTCTTC. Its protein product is CASSIATFASGADNEQFF. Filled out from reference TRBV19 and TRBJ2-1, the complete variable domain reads DGGITQSPKYLFRKEGQNVTLSCEQNLNHDAMYWYRQDPGQGLRLIYYSQIVNDFQKGDIAEGYSVSREKKESFPLTVTSAQKNPTAFYLCASSIATFASGADNEQFFGPGTRLTVL.

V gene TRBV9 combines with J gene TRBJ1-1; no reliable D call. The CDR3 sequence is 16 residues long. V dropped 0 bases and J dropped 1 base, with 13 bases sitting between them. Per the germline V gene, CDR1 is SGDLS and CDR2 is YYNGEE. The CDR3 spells CASSVDSSGPNTEAFF. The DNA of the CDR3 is TGTGCCAGCAGCGTAGACAGTAGTGGGCCGAACACTGAAGCTTTCTTT.

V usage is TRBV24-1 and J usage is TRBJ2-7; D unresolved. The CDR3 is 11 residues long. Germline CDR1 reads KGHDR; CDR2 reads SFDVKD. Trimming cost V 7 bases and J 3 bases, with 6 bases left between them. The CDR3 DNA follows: TGTGCCACCAGCAACAGCTACGAGCAGTACTTC. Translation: CATSNSYEQYF.

The CDR3 nucleotides are TGTGCCACCAGCAGAGATCCGGGACAGCTCAATCAGCCCCAGCATTTT. Its translation: CATSRDPGQLNQPQHF. This chain uses TRBV15 with TRBJ1-5; 7 positions match TRBD1. V was pared by 0 bases and J by 3 bases, with 5 bases of the junction left unmatched. Germline lookup yields CDR1 LNHNV and CDR2 YYDKDF (reference sequence). This CDR3 contains 16 residues.

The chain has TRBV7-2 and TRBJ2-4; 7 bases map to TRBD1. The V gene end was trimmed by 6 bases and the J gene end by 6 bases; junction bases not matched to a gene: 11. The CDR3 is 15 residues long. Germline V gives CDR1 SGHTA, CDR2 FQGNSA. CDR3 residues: CASSRDSHNSNIQYF. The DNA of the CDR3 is TGTGCCAGCAGTCGGGACAGTCATAATTCAAACATTCAGTACTTC.

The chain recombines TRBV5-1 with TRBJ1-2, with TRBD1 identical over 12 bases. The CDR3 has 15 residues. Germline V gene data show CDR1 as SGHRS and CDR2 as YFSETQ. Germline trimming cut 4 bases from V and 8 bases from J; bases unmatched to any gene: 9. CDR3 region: CASSVTGTGGDGYTF. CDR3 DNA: TGCGCCAGCAGCGTAACCGGGACAGGGGGCGACGGCTACACCTTC.

CDR3 coding DNA: TGTGCCAGCAGCCAAGAGGGCAGGATCGGCGCTGAAGCTTTCTTT. Translating it yields CASSQEGRIGAEAFF. This sequence joins TRBV3-1 (or the pseudogene TRBV3-2) and TRBJ1-1; D gene ambiguous. The V gene's germline CDR1 is LGHDT and CDR2 YNNKEL (reference sequence). The V gene lost 0 bases and the J gene lost 6 bases, with 14 bases spanning the gap. This CDR3 is built from 15 residues.

The CDR3 protein is CASGGGGAGNQPQHF. As DNA, the CDR3 is TGTGCCTCCGGAGGGGGGGGCGCCGGCAATCAGCCCCAGCATTTT. The chain links TRBV7-8 to TRBJ1-5, with D maybe TRBD1 (6 bases). The CDR3 has 15 amino acids. Deletions cut 11 bases from V and 2 bases from J, with 19 bases between. Germline CDR1 reads SGHVS; CDR2 reads FQNEAQ.

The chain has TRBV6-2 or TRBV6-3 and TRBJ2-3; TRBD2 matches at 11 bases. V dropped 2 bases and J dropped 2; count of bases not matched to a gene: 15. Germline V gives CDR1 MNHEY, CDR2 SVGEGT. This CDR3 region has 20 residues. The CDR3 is CASSYRVPGLAERLTDTQYF. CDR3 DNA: TGTGCCAGCAGTTACCGCGTCCCGGGACTAGCGGAGCGTCTCACAGATACGCAGTATTTT.

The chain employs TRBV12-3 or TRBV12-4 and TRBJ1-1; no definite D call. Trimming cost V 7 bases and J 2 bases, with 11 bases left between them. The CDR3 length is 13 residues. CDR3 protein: CASKMRANTEAFF. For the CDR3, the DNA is TGTGCCAGCAAAATGAGGGCTAACACTGAAGCTTTCTTT.

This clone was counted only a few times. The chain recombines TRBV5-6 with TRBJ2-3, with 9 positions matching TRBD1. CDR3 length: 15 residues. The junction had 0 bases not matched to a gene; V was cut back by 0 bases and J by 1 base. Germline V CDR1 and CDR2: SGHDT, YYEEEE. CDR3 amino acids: CASSLGDRGTDTQYF. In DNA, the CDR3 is TGTGCCAGCAGCTTGGGGGACAGGGGCACAGATACGCAGTATTTT.

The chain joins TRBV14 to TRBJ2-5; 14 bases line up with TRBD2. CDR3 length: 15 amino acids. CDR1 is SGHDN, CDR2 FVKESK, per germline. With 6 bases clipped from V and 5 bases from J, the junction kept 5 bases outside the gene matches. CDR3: CASRKGLAGAETQYF. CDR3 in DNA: TGTGCCAGCAGGAAGGGACTAGCGGGAGCCGAGACCCAGTACTTC.

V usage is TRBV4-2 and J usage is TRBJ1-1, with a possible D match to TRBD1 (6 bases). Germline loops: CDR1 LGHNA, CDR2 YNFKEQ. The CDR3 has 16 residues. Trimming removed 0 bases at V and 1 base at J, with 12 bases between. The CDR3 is CASSQEGQGRNTEAFF. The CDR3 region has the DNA TGTGCCAGCAGCCAAGAGGGGCAGGGGAGGAACACTGAAGCTTTCTTT.

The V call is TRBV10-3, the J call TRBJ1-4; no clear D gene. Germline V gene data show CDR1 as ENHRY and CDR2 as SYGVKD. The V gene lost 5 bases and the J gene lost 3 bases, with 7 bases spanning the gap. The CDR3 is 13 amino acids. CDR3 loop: CAISPRPNEKLFF. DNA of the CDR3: TGTGCCATCAGTCCGAGGCCTAATGAAAAACTGTTTTTT.

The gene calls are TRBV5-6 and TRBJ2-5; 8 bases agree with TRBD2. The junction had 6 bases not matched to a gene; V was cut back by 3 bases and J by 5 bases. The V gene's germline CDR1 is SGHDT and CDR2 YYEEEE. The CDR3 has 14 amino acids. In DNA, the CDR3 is TGTGCCAGCAGCTCGGGGGGGCTGAGGGAGACCCAGTACTTC. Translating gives CASSSGGLRETQYF.

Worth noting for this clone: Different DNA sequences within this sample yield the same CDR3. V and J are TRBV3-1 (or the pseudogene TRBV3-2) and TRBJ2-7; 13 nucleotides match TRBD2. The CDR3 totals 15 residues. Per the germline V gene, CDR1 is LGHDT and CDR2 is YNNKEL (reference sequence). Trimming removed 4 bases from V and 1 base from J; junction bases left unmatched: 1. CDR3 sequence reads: CASSRTSGGSYEQYF. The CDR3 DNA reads TGTGCCAGCAGCCGGACTAGCGGGGGATCCTACGAGCAGTACTTC.

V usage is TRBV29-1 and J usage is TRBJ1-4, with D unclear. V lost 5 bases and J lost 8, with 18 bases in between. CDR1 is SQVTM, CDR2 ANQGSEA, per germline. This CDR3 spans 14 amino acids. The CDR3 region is CSVQTTEGNEKLFF. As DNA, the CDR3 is TGCAGCGTTCAGACGACCGAGGGAAACGAAAAACTGTTTTTT.

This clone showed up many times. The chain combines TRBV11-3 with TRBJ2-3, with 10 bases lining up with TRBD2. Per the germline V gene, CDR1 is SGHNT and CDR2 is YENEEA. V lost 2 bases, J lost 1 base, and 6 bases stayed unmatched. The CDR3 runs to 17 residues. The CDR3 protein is CASSLNLAGVGTDTQYF. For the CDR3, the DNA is TGTGCCAGCAGCTTAAATCTAGCGGGAGTTGGCACAGATACGCAGTATTTT.

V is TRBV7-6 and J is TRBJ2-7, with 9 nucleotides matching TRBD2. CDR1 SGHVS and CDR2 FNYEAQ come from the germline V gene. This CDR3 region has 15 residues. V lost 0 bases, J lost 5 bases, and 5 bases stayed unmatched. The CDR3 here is CASSLAGTSPHEQYF. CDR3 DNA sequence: TGTGCCAGCAGCTTAGCGGGGACTAGCCCCCACGAGCAGTACTTC.

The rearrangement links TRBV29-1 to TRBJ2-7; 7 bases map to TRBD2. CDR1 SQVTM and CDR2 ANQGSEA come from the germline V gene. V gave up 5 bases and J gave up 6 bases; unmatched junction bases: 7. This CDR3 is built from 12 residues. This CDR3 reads CSVTGGLREQYF. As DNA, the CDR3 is TGCAGCGTTACCGGGGGGTTACGCGAGCAGTACTTC.

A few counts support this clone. The CDR3 DNA reads as TGTGCCACCAGCAGAGATTATGGGACAGGATCCTACGAGCAGTACTTC. Translation gives CATSRDYGTGSYEQYF. V usage is TRBV15 and J usage is TRBJ2-7, with TRBD1 matching over 8 bases. The CDR3 is 16 amino acids. The V and J ends lost 0 bases and 1 base, in that order; junction bases with no gene match: 5. Germline V gene data show CDR1 as LNHNV and CDR2 as YYDKDF (reference sequence).

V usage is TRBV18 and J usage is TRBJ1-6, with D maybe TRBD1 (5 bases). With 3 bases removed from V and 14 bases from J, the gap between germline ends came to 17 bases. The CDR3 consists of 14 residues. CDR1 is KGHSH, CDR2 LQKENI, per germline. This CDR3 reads CASSPPWGPSALHF. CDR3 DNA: TGTGCCAGCTCACCCCCGTGGGGCCCCTCGGCCCTCCACTTT. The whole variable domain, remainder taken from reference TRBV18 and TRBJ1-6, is NAGVMQNPRHLVRRRGQEARLRCSPMKGHSHVYWYRQLPEEGLKFMVYLQKENIIDESGMPKERFSAEFPKEGPSILRIQQVVRGDSAAYFCASSPPWGPSALHFGNGTRLTVT.